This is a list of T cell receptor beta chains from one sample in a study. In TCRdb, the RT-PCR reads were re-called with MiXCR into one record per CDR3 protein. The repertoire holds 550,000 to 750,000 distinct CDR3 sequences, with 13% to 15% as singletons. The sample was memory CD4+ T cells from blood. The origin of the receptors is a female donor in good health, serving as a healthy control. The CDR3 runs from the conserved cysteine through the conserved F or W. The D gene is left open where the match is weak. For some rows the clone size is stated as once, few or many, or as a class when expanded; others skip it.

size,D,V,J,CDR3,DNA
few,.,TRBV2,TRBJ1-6,CASKLALESPLHF,TGTGCCAGCAAATTGGCGTTAGAGTCACCCCTCCACTTT
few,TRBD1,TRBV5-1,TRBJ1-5,CASSWIDRGGQPQHF,TGCGCCAGCAGCTGGATCGACAGGGGGGGTCAGCCCCAGCATTTT
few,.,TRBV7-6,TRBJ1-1,CASSYTDFGDTEAFF,TGTGCCAGCAGCTATACCGACTTTGGGGACACTGAAGCTTTCTTT
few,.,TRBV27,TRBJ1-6,CASRGGGRDSPLHF,TGTGCCAGCAGGGGTGGCGGTAGGGATTCACCCCTCCACTTT
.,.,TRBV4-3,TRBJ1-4,CASSQDRLSGEKLFF,TGCGCCAGCAGCCAAGATCGCCTCTCCGGGGAAAAACTGTTTTTT
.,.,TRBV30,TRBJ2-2,CAWSTPGELFF,TGTGCCTGGAGTACCCCCGGGGAGCTGTTTTTT
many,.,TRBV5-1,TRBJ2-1,CASSRDNSYNEQFF,TGCGCCAGCAGTCGGGACAACTCCTACAATGAGCAGTTCTTC
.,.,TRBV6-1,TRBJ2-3,CASSPGLVPDTQYF,TGTGCCAGCAGTCCTGGACTCGTACCGGATACGCAGTATTTT
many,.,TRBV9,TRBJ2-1,CASTRTNNEQFF,TGTGCCAGCACCCGGACTAACAATGAGCAGTTCTTC
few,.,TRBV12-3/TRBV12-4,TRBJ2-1,CASSGGQGLEHEQFF,TGTGCCAGCAGTGGGGGCCAGGGTCTGGAACATGAGCAGTTCTTC
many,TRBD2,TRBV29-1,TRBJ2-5,CSVEGTSGSGGETQYF,TGCAGCGTTGAAGGGACTAGCGGGAGTGGAGGAGAGACCCAGTACTTC
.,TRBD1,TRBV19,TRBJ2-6,CASYDRGSGANVLTF,TGTGCCAGTTACGACAGGGGCTCTGGGGCCAACGTCCTGACTTTC
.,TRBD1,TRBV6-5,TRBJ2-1,CASSYGGTGRLNEQFF,TGTGCCAGCAGTTATGGTGGGACAGGGAGACTTAATGAGCAGTTCTTC
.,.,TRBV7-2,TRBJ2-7,CASSTGTGRGEQYF,TGTGCCAGCAGCACCGGGACGGGGAGAGGCGAGCAGTACTTC
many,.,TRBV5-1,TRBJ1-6,CASSVQGADNSPLHF,TGCGCCAGCAGCGTTCAGGGCGCCGATAATTCACCCCTCCACTTT
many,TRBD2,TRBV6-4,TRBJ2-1,CASSRLAGVFEGEQFF,TGTGCCAGCAGTCGACTAGCGGGGGTGTTCGAAGGTGAGCAGTTCTTC
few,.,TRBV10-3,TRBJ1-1,CAMGPFAEAFF,TGTGCCATGGGGCCCTTTGCTGAAGCTTTCTTT
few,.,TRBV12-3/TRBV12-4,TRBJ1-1,CASSIRGWSEAFF,TGTGCCAGCAGCATTAGAGGATGGTCCGAAGCTTTCTTT
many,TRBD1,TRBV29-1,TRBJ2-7,CSVESDRVNDAEQYF,TGCAGCGTTGAATCCGACAGGGTAAACGATGCCGAGCAGTACTTC
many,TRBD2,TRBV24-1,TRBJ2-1,CATSDTGGTKYNEQFF,TGTGCCACCAGTGATACCGGAGGGACTAAATACAATGAGCAGTTCTTC
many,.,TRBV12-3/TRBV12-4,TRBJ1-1,CASSRQTNTEAFF,TGTGCCAGCAGTCGACAGACGAACACTGAAGCTTTCTTT
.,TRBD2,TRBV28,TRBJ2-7,CASSLGGTNPYEQYF,TGTGCCAGCAGTTTAGGCGGGACTAACCCCTACGAGCAGTACTTC
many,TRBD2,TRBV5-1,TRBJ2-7,CASRGLAGGSYEQYF,TGCGCCAGCAGAGGACTAGCGGGAGGTTCCTACGAGCAGTACTTC
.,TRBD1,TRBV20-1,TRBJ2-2,CSASDPRTGTNTGELFF,TGCAGTGCTAGCGACCCTCGGACAGGGACGAACACCGGGGAGCTGTTTTTT
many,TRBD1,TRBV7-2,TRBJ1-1,CASSLWAGQGAQEAFF,TGTGCCAGCAGCTTATGGGCCGGACAGGGGGCGCAGGAAGCTTTCTTT
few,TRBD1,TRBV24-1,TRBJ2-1,CATSDPGGAYNEQFF,TGTGCCACCAGTGATCCAGGGGGCGCTTACAATGAGCAGTTCTTC
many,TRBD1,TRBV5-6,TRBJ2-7,CASSSRNRQGGYEQYF,TGTGCCAGCAGCTCTAGAAACAGACAGGGCGGCTACGAGCAGTACTTC
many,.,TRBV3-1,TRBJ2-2,CASSQATRELFF,TGTGCCAGCAGCCAAGCGACGAGGGAGCTGTTTTTT
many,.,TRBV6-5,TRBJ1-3,CASSLDYSGNTIYF,TGTGCCAGCAGCCTAGATTACAGTGGAAACACCATATATTTT
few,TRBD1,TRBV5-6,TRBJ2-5,CASSLQTRDRGRETQYF,TGTGCCAGCAGCTTACAAACCCGGGACAGGGGGCGAGAGACCCAGTACTTC
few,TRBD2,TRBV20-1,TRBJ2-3,CSASRTSGFTDTQYF,TGCAGTGCTTCCCGGACTAGCGGTTTCACAGATACGCAGTATTTT
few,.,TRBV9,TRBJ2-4,CASSVDVRVGENIQYF,TGTGCCAGCAGCGTAGATGTCAGGGTTGGAGAAAACATTCAGTACTTC